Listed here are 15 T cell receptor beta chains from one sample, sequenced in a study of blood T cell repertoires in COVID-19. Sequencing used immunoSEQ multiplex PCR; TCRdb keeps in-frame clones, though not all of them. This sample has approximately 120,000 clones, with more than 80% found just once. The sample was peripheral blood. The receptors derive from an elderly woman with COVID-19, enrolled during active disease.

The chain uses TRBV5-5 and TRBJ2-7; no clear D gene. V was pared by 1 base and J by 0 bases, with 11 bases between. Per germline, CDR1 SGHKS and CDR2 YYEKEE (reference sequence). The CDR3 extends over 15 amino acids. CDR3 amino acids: CASSLIMQDSYEQYF. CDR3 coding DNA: TGTGCCAGCAGCTTGATAATGCAGGACTCCTACGAGCAGTACTTC.

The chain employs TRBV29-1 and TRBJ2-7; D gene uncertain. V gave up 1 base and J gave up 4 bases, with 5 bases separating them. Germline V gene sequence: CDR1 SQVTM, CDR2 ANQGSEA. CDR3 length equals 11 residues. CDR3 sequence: CSVEVQYEQYF. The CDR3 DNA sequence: TGCAGCGTTGAAGTCCAGTACGAGCAGTACTTC.

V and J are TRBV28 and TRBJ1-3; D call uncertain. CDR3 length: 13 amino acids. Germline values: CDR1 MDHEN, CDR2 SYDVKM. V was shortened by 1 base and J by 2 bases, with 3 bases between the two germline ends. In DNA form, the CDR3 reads TGTGCCAGCAGTTTATTAGCTGGAAACACCATATATTTT. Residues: CASSLLAGNTIYF.

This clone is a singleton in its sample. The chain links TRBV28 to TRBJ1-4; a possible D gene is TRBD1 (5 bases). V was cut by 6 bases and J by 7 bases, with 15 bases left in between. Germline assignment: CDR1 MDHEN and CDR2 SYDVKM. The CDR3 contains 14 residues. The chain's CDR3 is CASRPSGLGEKLFF. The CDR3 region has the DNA TGTGCCAGCAGACCCTCGGGACTGGGTGAAAAACTGTTTTTT.

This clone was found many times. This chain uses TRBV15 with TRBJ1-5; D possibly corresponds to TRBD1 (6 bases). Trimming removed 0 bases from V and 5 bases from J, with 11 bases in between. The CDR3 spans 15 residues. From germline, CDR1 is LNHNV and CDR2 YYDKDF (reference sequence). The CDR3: CATSRDLKGDQPQHF. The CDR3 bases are TGTGCCACCAGCAGAGATCTTAAGGGGGATCAGCCCCAGCATTTT.

The chain's CDR3 is CASSLRGLGVYGYTF. In nucleotides, the CDR3 is TGTGCCAGCAGCTTAAGGGGCCTCGGTGTCTATGGCTACACCTTC. The chain joins TRBV7-8 to TRBJ1-2; tentative D call: TRBD1 (5 bases). V was cut by 2 bases and J by 4 bases, with 14 bases left in between. From germline, CDR1 is SGHVS and CDR2 FQNEAQ. The CDR3 has 15 residues.

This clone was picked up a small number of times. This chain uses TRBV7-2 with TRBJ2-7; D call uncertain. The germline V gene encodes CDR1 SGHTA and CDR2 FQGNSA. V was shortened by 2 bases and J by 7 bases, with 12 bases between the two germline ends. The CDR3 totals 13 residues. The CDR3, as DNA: TGTGCCAGCAGCTTACCCAACCTGCGGGAGCAGTACTTC. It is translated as CASSLPNLREQYF.

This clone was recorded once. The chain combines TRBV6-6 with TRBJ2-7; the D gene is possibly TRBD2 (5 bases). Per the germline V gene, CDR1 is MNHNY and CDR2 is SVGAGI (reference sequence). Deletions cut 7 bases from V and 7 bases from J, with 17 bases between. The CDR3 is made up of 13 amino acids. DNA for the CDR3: TGTGCCAGCACTAGACCAGGACTTTCGGAGCAGTACTTC. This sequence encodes CASTRPGLSEQYF.

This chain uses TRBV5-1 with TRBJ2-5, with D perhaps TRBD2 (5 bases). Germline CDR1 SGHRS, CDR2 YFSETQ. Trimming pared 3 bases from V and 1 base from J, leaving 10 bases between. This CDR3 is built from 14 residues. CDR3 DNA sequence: TGCGCCAGCAGCTCTGACTATTTCCAAGAGACCCAGTACTTC. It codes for CASSSDYFQETQYF.

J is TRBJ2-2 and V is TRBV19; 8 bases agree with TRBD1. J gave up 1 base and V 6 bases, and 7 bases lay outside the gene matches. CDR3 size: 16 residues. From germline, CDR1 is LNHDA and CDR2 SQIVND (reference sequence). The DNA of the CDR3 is TGTGCCAGTAGCGACCCCGGGACAGGGAACACCGGGGAGCTGTTTTTT. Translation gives CASSDPGTGNTGELFF.

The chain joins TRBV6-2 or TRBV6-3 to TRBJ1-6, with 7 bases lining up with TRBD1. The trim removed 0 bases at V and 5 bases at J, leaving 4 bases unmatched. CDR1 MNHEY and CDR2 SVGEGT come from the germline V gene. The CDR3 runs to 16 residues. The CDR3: CASSYSPDRNNSPLHF. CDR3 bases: TGTGCCAGCAGTTACTCCCCGGACAGGAATAATTCACCCCTCCACTTT.

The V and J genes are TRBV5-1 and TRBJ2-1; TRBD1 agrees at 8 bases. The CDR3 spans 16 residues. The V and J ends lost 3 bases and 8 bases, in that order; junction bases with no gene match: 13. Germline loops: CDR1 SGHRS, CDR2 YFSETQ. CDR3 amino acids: CASSSISGTGSDEQFF. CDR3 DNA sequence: TGCGCCAGCAGCTCAATCTCCGGGACAGGCTCCGATGAGCAGTTCTTC.

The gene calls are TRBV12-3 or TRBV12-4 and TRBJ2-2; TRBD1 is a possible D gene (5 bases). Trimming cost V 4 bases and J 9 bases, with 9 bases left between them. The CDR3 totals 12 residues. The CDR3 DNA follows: TGTGCCAGCAGTTCCGACAGCCGGGAGCTGTTTTTT. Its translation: CASSSDSRELFF.

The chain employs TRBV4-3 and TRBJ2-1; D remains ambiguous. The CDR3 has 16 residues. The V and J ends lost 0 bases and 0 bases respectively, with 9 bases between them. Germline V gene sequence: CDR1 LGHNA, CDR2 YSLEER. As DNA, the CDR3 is TGCGCCAGCAGCCAAGATTGGCAAAGCTCCTACAATGAGCAGTTCTTC. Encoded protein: CASSQDWQSSYNEQFF.

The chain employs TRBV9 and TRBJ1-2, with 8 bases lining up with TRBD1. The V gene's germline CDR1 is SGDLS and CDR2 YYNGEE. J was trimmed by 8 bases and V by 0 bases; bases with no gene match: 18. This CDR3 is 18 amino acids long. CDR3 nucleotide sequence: TGTGCCAGCAGCGTAGCTACTGGGGGACAGGCTTTCATTGGGGGCTACACCTTC. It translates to CASSVATGGQAFIGGYTF.